The 5 T cell receptor beta chains reported below all come from one sample, sequenced in a study of control samples from healthy donors and cancer patients. TCRdb keeps only in-frame clones here, not all; method: immunoSEQ multiplex PCR. Altogether around 100,000 clones are present, 80% to 95% being singletons, with the ten largest covering approximately 3%. Sequencing was carried out using blood. These receptors originate from a human donor in good health. The donor label of this sample is uncertain.

V is TRBV5-1 and J is TRBJ2-5; 10 bases match TRBD2. With V trimmed by 2 bases and J by 2 bases, 6 bases remained unmatched. The CDR3 is 16 amino acids. Germline lookup yields CDR1 SGHRS and CDR2 YFSETQ. CDR3 amino acids: CASSFGVAGGQETQYF. The CDR3 DNA sequence: TGCGCCAGCAGCTTTGGAGTAGCGGGGGGACAAGAGACCCAGTACTTC.

The V and J genes are TRBV12-5 and TRBJ2-3; possibly TRBD2 for D (5 bases). Germline V lookup: CDR1 LGHNT, CDR2 FRNRAP. The CDR3 runs to 14 residues. The V end lost 2 bases, the J end lost 5 bases, and 11 bases lay between the germline ends. CDR3 in DNA: TGTGCTAGTGGTTTGTCGGATGAGGGAGATACGCAGTATTTT. Its translation is CASGLSDEGDTQYF.

The V call is TRBV5-8, the J call TRBJ2-3; 8 bases match TRBD1. V shed 4 bases and J 6 bases; nucleotides not matched to a gene: 4. CDR1 is SGHTS, CDR2 YDEGEE, per germline. The CDR3 sequence is 13 residues long. DNA for the CDR3: TGTGCCAGCAGCCTCCGGGACAGGGATACGCAGTATTTT. Its translation: CASSLRDRDTQYF.

This chain links TRBV2 with TRBJ1-4; 8 bases are shared with TRBD1. The J segment lost 3 bases and the V segment lost 6 bases, leaving 3 bases of the junction unmatched. Germline CDR1 reads SNHLY; CDR2 reads FYNNEI. This CDR3 contains 14 residues. The CDR3 spells CASSDRGANEKLFF. CDR3 nucleotides: TGTGCCAGCAGCGACAGGGGTGCTAATGAAAAACTGTTTTTT. The complete variable domain, with remaining parts taken from reference TRBV2 and TRBJ1-4, reads EPEVTQTPSHQVTQMGQEVILRCVPISNHLYFYWYRQILGQKVEFLVSFYNNEISEKSEIFDDQFSVERPDGSNFTLKIRSTKLEDSAMYFCASSDRGANEKLFFGSGTQLSVL.

Comment on this clone: The DNA is omitted, as the CDR3 cannot be located on it reliably, and the CDR3 follows TCRdb's listing. The V and J genes are TRBV20-1 and TRBJ2-7. From its first to its last residue, the CDR3 has 13 amino acids. The germline CDR1 and CDR2 sequences are DFQATT and SNEGSKA (reference sequence). The CDR3 loop reads CSASSGPAYEQYF.